These 10 T cell receptor beta chains originate from one sample sequenced in a study of T cell repertoires in cytomegalovirus infection. For these TCRs, the target antigens are not known. TCRdb ran MiXCR on the reads and lists one entry per CDR3 protein. The sample contains around 43,000 distinct CDR3 sequences, 20% to 25% of which appear only once. The specimen was PBMCs, sequenced either directly or after in vitro stimulation (not recorded which). Receptors were obtained from a human donor in good health (CMV status not recorded). Some clones in this sample may be carry-over from other donors' samples.

This clonotype has just a few counts. This rearrangement joins TRBV15 to TRBJ1-5; tentatively, D is TRBD1 (6 bases). The CDR3 has 15 amino acids. Germline V gene data show CDR1 as LNHNV and CDR2 as YYDKDF (reference sequence). The ends were cut back, 0 bases at V and 3 bases at J, with 9 bases in the middle. The CDR3 sequence is CATSRDRGYNQPQHF. The CDR3 nucleotides are TGTGCCACCAGCAGAGACAGGGGATACAATCAGCCCCAGCATTTT.

The J gene is TRBJ2-7, the V gene TRBV13, with D possibly matching TRBD1 (5 bases). Trimming stripped 5 bases from V and 7 bases from J, with 12 bases between. Germline CDR1 PRHDT, CDR2 FYEKMQ (reference sequence). The CDR3 totals 12 residues. CDR3 sequence (DNA): TGTGCCAGCAGCAGACAGAGGTCGGAGCAGTACTTC. Its protein product is CASSRQRSEQYF.

The V and J genes are TRBV6-1 and TRBJ2-7; D not certain. Trimming took off 2 bases at V and 9 bases at J, with 5 bases between the two ends. The length of the CDR3 is 10 residues. Germline CDR1 reads MNHNS; CDR2 reads SASEGT. CDR3 DNA sequence: TGTGCCAGCAGTGAAAGAGGGCAGTACTTC. It yields the protein CASSERGQYF.

This clonotype occurred many times. The rearrangement uses TRBV7-9 and TRBJ2-5; D gene unclear. CDR3 length equals 12 residues. Trimming took 3 bases from V and 5 from J, leaving 7 bases between them. Germline CDR1 SEHNR, CDR2 FQNEAQ (reference sequence). The CDR3 DNA is TGTGCCAGCAGCTTGGAAGCCGAGACCCAGTACTTC. Protein product: CASSLEAETQYF.

The chain is built from TRBV7-2 and TRBJ1-4, with D hard to call. CDR1 SGHTA and CDR2 FQGNSA come from the germline V gene. There are 17 residues in the CDR3. Trimming shortened V by 1 base and J by 2 bases, and 14 bases separated the two germline ends. The CDR3 sequence: CASSLGPGLNTNEKLFF. In nucleotides, the CDR3 is TGTGCCAGCAGCTTAGGCCCCGGTCTCAACACTAATGAAAAACTGTTTTTT.

In this sample, this clonotype turned up many times. DNA for the CDR3: TGTGCCAGCAGCTCCGGGTCGAGGGAGACCCAGTACTTC. Its translation is CASSSGSRETQYF. V and J are TRBV7-2 and TRBJ2-5, with unresolved D. Germline V lookup: CDR1 SGHTA, CDR2 FQGNSA. The germline V and J ends were trimmed by 4 bases and 5 bases, with 11 bases remaining between them. This CDR3 contains 13 residues.

This rearrangement joins TRBV28 to TRBJ2-7; no clear D gene. Germline V gives CDR1 MDHEN, CDR2 SYDVKM. Trimming pared 5 bases from V and 0 bases from J, leaving 5 bases between. CDR3 length equals 12 residues. The CDR3 loop reads CASSPFSYEQYF. Here the CDR3 DNA reads TGTGCCAGCAGTCCTTTCTCCTACGAGCAGTACTTC.

This chain joins TRBV11-2 and TRBJ2-2, with TRBD2 matching 8 bases. The CDR3 loop spans 16 amino acids. Germline CDR1 reads SGHAT; CDR2 reads FQNNGV. Trimming removed 5 bases from V and 3 bases from J; junction bases left unmatched: 8. In nucleotides, the CDR3 is TGTGCCAGCAGCCCGAGCGGGGGACGGGACACCGGGGAGCTGTTTTTT. Translation gives CASSPSGGRDTGELFF.

At least ten counts were recorded for this clonotype. The chain employs TRBV7-9 and TRBJ2-5; 13 bases are shared with TRBD2. V shed 4 bases and J 5 bases; nucleotides not matched to a gene: 7. CDR3 length equals 16 residues. Germline CDR1 and CDR2: SEHNR and FQNEAQ (reference sequence). The CDR3 coding sequence is TGTGCCAGCAGCTCCCCGGGACTAGCGGGGTTGGAGACCCAGTACTTC. It yields the protein CASSSPGLAGLETQYF.

This clonotype was detected many times. The rearrangement links TRBV28 to TRBJ1-2; D remains unclear. CDR3 size: 13 residues. Germline V lookup: CDR1 MDHEN, CDR2 SYDVKM. The V gene lost 6 bases and the J gene lost 3 bases, with 11 bases spanning the gap. CDR3 region: CASSRELHYGYTF. In nucleotides, the CDR3 is TGTGCCAGCAGCCGCGAACTTCACTATGGCTACACCTTC.